Shown below are 18 T cell receptor beta chains from a single sample sequenced in a study of blood T cell repertoires in COVID-19 (dated by TCRdb to the early 2020s). Receptor amplification or capture employed the immunoSEQ multiplex PCR assay. TCRdb re-hosts the immuneACCESS table, in-frame sequences only. Its copies lack some clones; in the studies checked, an unresolved V gene accounts for under half of them, and the cause for the rest is not known. The sample table records roughly 59,000 clones; around 73% of these occur just once. Roughly 12% of the sample lies in the top ten. Sample: peripheral blood. The receptors were sampled from a man older than 75 with acute or convalescent COVID-19.

The J gene is TRBJ1-6, the V gene TRBV5-4; 9 nucleotides agree with TRBD1. CDR1 is SGHNT and CDR2 is YYREEE in the germline V gene (reference sequence). V was clipped by 3 bases and J by 4 bases; unmatched bases: 5. The CDR3 spans 16 residues. The CDR3 DNA sequence: TGTGCCAGCAGCTCGACCGGGACAGGGTATAATTCACCCCTCCACTTT. It translates to CASSSTGTGYNSPLHF.

The V gene is TRBV12-5, the J gene TRBJ1-4; 8 bases match TRBD1. The CDR3 spans 16 residues. J lost 5 bases, V lost 1 base, and 6 bases had no gene match. Germline V gives CDR1 LGHNT, CDR2 FRNRAP. As DNA, the CDR3 is TGTGCTAGTGGTTTGGGGACAGGGCTAGGGAATGAAAAACTGTTTTTT. This encodes CASGLGTGLGNEKLFF.

In this sample, this clone turned up a few times. The gene calls are TRBV5-1 and TRBJ2-1, with 7 bases identical to TRBD1. In germline, CDR1 is SGHRS, CDR2 YFSETQ. Germline trimming cut 4 bases from V and 1 base from J; bases unmatched to any gene: 5. This CDR3 region has 15 residues. Written as DNA, the CDR3 is TGCGCCAGCAGCCAAGGGGGCGCGTCCTACAATGAGCAGTTCTTC. Translation gives CASSQGGASYNEQFF. Complete variable domain (other parts from reference TRBV5-1 and TRBJ2-1): KAGVTQTPRYLIKTRGQQVTLSCSPISGHRSVSWYQQTPGQGLQFLFEYFSETQRNKGNFPGRFSGRQFSNSRSEMNVSTLELGDSALYLCASSQGGASYNEQFFGPGTRLTVL.

The rearrangement uses TRBV6-6 and TRBJ2-7; a possible D gene is TRBD2 (5 bases). Trimming took off 6 bases at V and 7 bases at J, with 13 bases between the two ends. In germline, CDR1 is MNHNY, CDR2 SVGAGI (reference sequence). The CDR3 has 12 amino acids. For the CDR3, the DNA is TGTGCCAGCAGGCCGAAACTAGGAGAGCAGTACTTC. Translation: CASRPKLGEQYF.

The chain is built from TRBV7-8 and TRBJ2-6; D gene uncertain. This CDR3 comprises 15 residues. Per the germline V gene, CDR1 is SGHVS and CDR2 is FQNEAQ. Trimming left V 1 base short and J 4 bases short, with 8 bases between. CDR3 nucleotide sequence: TGTGCCAGCAGCTTAGGGGCCCCGGGGGCCAACGTCCTGACTTTC. The encoded protein is CASSLGAPGANVLTF.

This clone was seen a handful of times. V and J are TRBV19 and TRBJ1-2, with TRBD1 matching 8 bases. Germline lookup yields CDR1 LNHDA and CDR2 SQIVND (reference sequence). CDR3 length: 15 amino acids. V shed 5 bases, J shed 3 bases, and the junction held 8 bases outside the gene matches. The CDR3 sequence: CASSLRTGLDYGYTF. CDR3 coding DNA: TGTGCCAGTAGTTTACGGACAGGGCTCGACTATGGCTACACCTTC.

The rearrangement joins TRBV9 to TRBJ2-1; TRBD1 is a possible D gene (7 bases). The germline V and J ends were trimmed by 2 bases and 7 bases, with 13 bases remaining between them. The CDR3 covers 14 residues. The germline V gene encodes CDR1 SGDLS and CDR2 YYNGEE. The CDR3 sequence is CASSVAGQKNEQFF. The CDR3 DNA is TGTGCCAGCAGCGTCGCGGGACAGAAGAATGAGCAGTTCTTC.

This chain uses TRBV27 with TRBJ2-7, with D possibly TRBD2 on 5 matching bases. Germline CDR1 is MNHEY and CDR2 is SMNVEV (reference sequence). The CDR3 consists of 16 residues. Trimming pared 6 bases from V and 5 bases from J, leaving 23 bases between. CDR3 in amino acids: CASRGSVNRGPDEQYF. In DNA, the CDR3 is TGTGCCAGCAGAGGGAGTGTTAATCGAGGCCCAGACGAGCAGTACTTC.

The chain employs TRBV18 and TRBJ1-3; no clear D. CDR1 is KGHSH, CDR2 LQKENI, per germline. The CDR3 length is 14 residues. Trimming cost V 4 bases and J 8 bases, with 15 bases left between them. The CDR3 spells CASSLRRDGDTIYF. CDR3 sequence (DNA): TGTGCCAGCTCACTCCGGCGGGATGGGGACACCATATATTTT. The complete variable domain, with remaining parts taken from reference TRBV18 and TRBJ1-3, reads NAGVMQNPRHLVRRRGQEARLRCSPMKGHSHVYWYRQLPEEGLKFMVYLQKENIIDESGMPKERFSAEFPKEGPSILRIQQVVRGDSAAYFCASSLRRDGDTIYFGEGSWLTVV.

CDR3 nucleotide sequence: TGTGCCAGCAGTGTCCGACAGTGGGATGGCTACACCTTC. Translation: CASSVRQWDGYTF. This chain connects TRBV2 to TRBJ1-2; the D gene is possibly TRBD1 (5 bases). The ends were cut back, 4 bases at V and 6 bases at J, with 12 bases in the middle. CDR1 and CDR2 (germline): SNHLY, FYNNEI. The CDR3 extends over 13 amino acids.

This chain links TRBV2 with TRBJ2-3; 10 bases line up with TRBD2. This CDR3 region has 15 residues. In germline, CDR1 is SNHLY, CDR2 FYNNEI. The V gene end was trimmed by 6 bases and the J gene end by 0 bases; junction bases not matched to a gene: 3. The CDR3 coding sequence is TGTGCCAGCAGGGGACTAGCGTATAGCACAGATACGCAGTATTTT. Protein: CASRGLAYSTDTQYF.

The chain combines TRBV10-3 with TRBJ1-2; D is undetermined. CDR1 and CDR2 (germline): ENHRY, SYGVKD. The V and J ends lost 6 bases and 1 base respectively, with 15 bases between them. The CDR3 is 15 residues long. CDR3 loop: CAIRAGNDGNYGYTF. The CDR3 nucleotides read TGTGCCATCAGAGCGGGGAATGACGGTAACTATGGCTACACCTTC.

V and J are TRBV29-1 and TRBJ2-1; TRBD2 might be the D (6 bases). From germline, CDR1 is SQVTM and CDR2 ANQGSEA. The CDR3 is made up of 15 amino acids. V lost 1 base and J 0 bases, leaving 10 bases between the germline ends. CDR3 bases: TGCAGCGTTGAAGCGGGAGCAAGCTCCTACAATGAGCAGTTCTTC. Its protein product is CSVEAGASSYNEQFF.

This chain joins TRBV27 and TRBJ2-1; 8 bases line up with TRBD2. The CDR3 runs 17 residues. CDR1 and CDR2 (germline): MNHEY, SMNVEV (reference sequence). V shed 5 bases and J 1 base; nucleotides not matched to a gene: 10. The CDR3 region is CASSPREGLWSYNEQFF. As DNA, the CDR3 is TGTGCCAGCAGTCCCCGGGAGGGACTATGGTCCTACAATGAGCAGTTCTTC.

This chain connects TRBV11-3 to TRBJ2-4; D remains unclear. This CDR3 has 17 amino acids. V was trimmed by 5 bases and J by 2 bases, leaving 19 bases between them. CDR1 and CDR2 (germline): SGHNT, YENEEA. The CDR3 region is CASSPTSDAISKNIQYF. Written as DNA, the CDR3 is TGTGCCAGCAGCCCTACTTCCGATGCGATATCCAAAAACATTCAGTACTTC.

The chain joins TRBV14 to TRBJ2-1; 8 positions agree with TRBD1. Unmatched junction bases numbered 5, after V lost 4 bases and J lost 9 bases. There are 13 residues in the CDR3. Per the germline V gene, CDR1 is SGHDN and CDR2 is FVKESK. This CDR3 is CASSPRGRGEQFF. Written as DNA, the CDR3 is TGTGCCAGCAGCCCCAGGGGGCGCGGTGAGCAGTTCTTC.

The chain combines TRBV10-2 with TRBJ1-5; maybe TRBD1 (6 bases). V dropped 2 bases and J dropped 7 bases, with 9 bases sitting between them. Germline CDR1 WSHSY, CDR2 SAAADI. CDR3 size: 13 residues. CDR3 DNA sequence: TGCGCCAGCAGTGAGACAGGGTGGCAGCCCCAGCATTTT. Its protein product is CASSETGWQPQHF.

The V call is TRBV6-4, the J call TRBJ1-1; no firm D call. Germline V gives CDR1 MRHNA, CDR2 SNTAGT. The CDR3 has 14 amino acids. Trimming took 2 bases from V and 1 from J, leaving 8 bases between them. The CDR3 is CASSDLAANTEAFF. The CDR3 region has the DNA TGTGCCAGCAGTGACCTCGCGGCGAACACTGAAGCTTTCTTT.